This T cell receptor beta chain appears in the sequencing data of a study of long-term antiretroviral therapy in people with HIV. Regarding the study as a whole: Against controls, HIV repertoires showed narrower ranges of CDR3 length. ART-treated samples gained diversity yet remained below transplant donor controls. The repertoire was dominated at all time points by clones expanded before ART.

As regards this clone: Its antigen is still unknown.

V was shortened by 3 bases and J by 4 bases, with 7 bases between the two germline ends. Germline assignment: CDR1 SGDLS and CDR2 YYNGEE. The CDR3 is 12 residues long. Survey level was the resolution at which the v3.0 immunoSEQ assay ran. Here immunoSEQ multiplex PCR was the method, and the copy in TCRdb shows in-frame clones only, minus some. The data hold around 15,000 clones, with roughly 80% observed a single time. The source material was unsorted PBMCs, sampled 1.5 years before starting antiretroviral therapy. The rearrangement joins TRBV9 to TRBJ2-5; tentatively, D is TRBD1 or TRBD2 (6 bases each). The receptor comes from a woman between 50 and 59 years old with HIV. For the CDR3, the DNA is TGTGCCAGCAGCGAGGGGGGAGAGACCCAGTACTTC. Translating it yields CASSEGGETQYF.